One and the same sample provided the 29 T cell receptor beta chains below, sequenced in a study of blood T cell repertoires in COVID-19. Using immunoSEQ multiplex PCR, the repertoire was profiled, and TCRdb retains in-frame clones only, with some absent. The sample lists approximately 260,000 clones, less than 90% occurring once. The sequenced sample consisted of peripheral blood. These receptors all stem from a man in his sixties who had recovered from COVID-19.

This clone was recorded a few times. This sequence joins TRBV18 and TRBJ2-7, with D possibly being TRBD2 (7 bases). Germline CDR1 reads KGHSH; CDR2 reads LQKENI. This CDR3 spans 14 amino acids. V was cut by 1 base and J by 4 bases, with 11 bases left in between. CDR3 DNA sequence: TGTGCCAGCTCACCACAGGGGGGAGGGTACGAGCAGTACTTC. This codes for CASSPQGGGYEQYF. The whole variable domain, remainder taken from reference TRBV18 and TRBJ2-7, is NAGVMQNPRHLVRRRGQEARLRCSPMKGHSHVYWYRQLPEEGLKFMVYLQKENIIDESGMPKERFSAEFPKEGPSILRIQQVVRGDSAAYFCASSPQGGGYEQYFGPGTRLTVT.

The chain couples TRBV4-1 to TRBJ2-2, with 8 bases aligning to TRBD2. The CDR3 consists of 17 residues. J was trimmed by 6 bases and V by 4 bases; bases with no gene match: 13. In germline, CDR1 is MGHRA, CDR2 YSYEKL. CDR3 protein: CASSRPGTSGSAGELFF. Written as DNA, the CDR3 is TGCGCCAGCAGCCGCCCAGGCACGAGCGGGAGCGCCGGGGAGCTGTTTTTT.

V is TRBV28 and J is TRBJ2-1; TRBD1 might be the D (5 bases). Trimming took 7 bases from V and 5 from J, leaving 18 bases between them. Germline V gene sequence: CDR1 MDHEN, CDR2 SYDVKM. The CDR3 contains 15 residues. This CDR3 reads CASTPSGRQNNEQFF. CDR3 nucleotides: TGTGCCAGCACCCCGTCGGGCCGACAGAACAATGAGCAGTTCTTC.

The J gene is TRBJ1-4, the V gene TRBV5-1; no clear D. Per germline, CDR1 SGHRS and CDR2 YFSETQ. Trimming shortened V by 1 base and J by 4 bases, and 11 bases separated the two germline ends. The length of the CDR3 is 15 residues. CDR3 coding DNA: TGCGCCAGCAGCTTGTTTTCAGGACTTAATGAAAAACTGTTTTTT. This gives the protein CASSLFSGLNEKLFF. Full variable domain (rest looked up from reference TRBV5-1 and TRBJ1-4): KAGVTQTPRYLIKTRGQQVTLSCSPISGHRSVSWYQQTPGQGLQFLFEYFSETQRNKGNFPGRFSGRQFSNSRSEMNVSTLELGDSALYLCASSLFSGLNEKLFFGSGTQLSVL.

The chain combines TRBV10-3 with TRBJ1-2, with 7 bases that match TRBD1. V lost 8 bases and J lost 4; bases outside the gene matches: 7. Germline CDR1 and CDR2: ENHRY and SYGVKD. The CDR3 is 13 amino acids. For the CDR3, the DNA is TGTGCCATCCAAGGGACAGAAAGCTATGGCTACACCTTC. The encoded protein is CAIQGTESYGYTF.

J is TRBJ2-1 and V is TRBV19, with TRBD2 matching 11 bases. V shed 6 bases and J 7 bases; nucleotides not matched to a gene: 5. The CDR3 has 14 amino acids. Per the germline V gene, CDR1 is LNHDA and CDR2 is SQIVND (reference sequence). CDR3 in amino acids: CASSLAGGFNEQFF. CDR3 nucleotides: TGTGCCAGTAGCCTAGCGGGAGGATTTAATGAGCAGTTCTTC.

The chain is built from TRBV7-3 and TRBJ2-5, with D perhaps matching TRBD2 (7 bases). CDR3 length: 15 residues. V gave up 5 bases and J gave up 5 bases, with 18 bases separating them. The germline V gene has CDR1 SGHTA and CDR2 FQGTGA. CDR3 nucleotides: TGTGCCAGCAGCCAACAAGGGGGAGCGGGGGAGACCCAGTACTTC. Amino acid sequence: CASSQQGGAGETQYF.

V usage is TRBV20-1 and J usage is TRBJ1-2; D call uncertain. Germline V gene data show CDR1 as DFQATT and CDR2 as SNEGSKA (reference sequence). CDR3 size: 11 residues. V lost 3 bases to trimming and J lost 6 bases, with 8 bases between them. CDR3 sequence reads: CSASLRDGYTF. The CDR3 bases are TGCAGTGCTAGTCTCCGGGATGGCTACACCTTC.

J is TRBJ2-1 and V is TRBV7-2; 9 bases align to TRBD2. This CDR3 spans 17 amino acids. Losses at the gene ends were 1 base for V and 7 bases for J; bases not matched to a gene: 11. Germline CDR1 reads SGHTA; CDR2 reads FQGNSA. CDR3 DNA sequence: TGTGCCAGCAGCTTAGGGGTGGCGGGGGGGCCCAGGAATGAGCAGTTCTTC. Amino acid sequence: CASSLGVAGGPRNEQFF.

The gene calls are TRBV18 and TRBJ1-2, with 11 bases identical to TRBD1. J was trimmed by 3 bases and V by 4 bases; bases with no gene match: 4. This CDR3 has 15 amino acids. Germline V gives CDR1 KGHSH, CDR2 LQKENI. The CDR3 sequence is CASSRPGQGDYGYTF. The CDR3 region has the DNA TGTGCCAGCTCACGTCCGGGACAGGGGGACTATGGCTACACCTTC.

The CDR3 DNA reads as TGCGCCAGCAGCTTGGACAGTACTAGCACAGATACGCAGTATTTT. This sequence encodes CASSLDSTSTDTQYF. This chain connects TRBV5-1 to TRBJ2-3; D unresolved. The length of the CDR3 is 15 residues. The V gene lost 0 bases and the J gene lost 0 bases, with 8 bases spanning the gap. Per the germline V gene, CDR1 is SGHRS and CDR2 is YFSETQ.

This chain links TRBV5-4 with TRBJ2-7; 7 bases match TRBD2. The junction had 13 bases not matched to a gene; V was cut back by 4 bases and J by 6 bases. This CDR3 region has 15 residues. CDR1 SGHNT and CDR2 YYREEE come from the germline V gene (reference sequence). Here the CDR3 DNA reads TGTGCCAGCAGCCCCCGAGTGATGGGAGGGGCCGAGCAGTACTTC. Protein product: CASSPRVMGGAEQYF.

DNA for the CDR3: TGTGCCAGCAGCGTGGGACCAGGGGGAGAGCAGTACTTC. It specifies CASSVGPGGEQYF. The chain uses TRBV9 and TRBJ2-7, with 7 bases fitting TRBD1. CDR1 is SGDLS, CDR2 YYNGEE, per germline. Unmatched junction bases numbered 6, after V lost 2 bases and J lost 7 bases. This CDR3 contains 13 residues.

The chain recombines TRBV6-5 with TRBJ1-1, with 7 nucleotides matching TRBD1. The junction had 5 bases not matched to a gene; V was cut back by 7 bases and J by 3 bases. Germline CDR1 and CDR2: MNHEY and SVGAGI. The CDR3 totals 13 residues. The DNA of the CDR3 is TGTGCCAGCAATCGTCAGGGGGACACTGAAGCTTTCTTT. This gives the protein CASNRQGDTEAFF.

The sample holds one count of this clone. The chain recombines TRBV6-5 with TRBJ2-5, with 9 bases matching TRBD1. Germline lookup yields CDR1 MNHEY and CDR2 SVGAGI. The CDR3 runs to 16 residues. V was clipped by 1 base and J by 5 bases; unmatched bases: 8. In DNA, the CDR3 is TGTGCCAGCAGTTACTGGGGGACAGGGAGTTTGGAGACCCAGTACTTC. Its translation: CASSYWGTGSLETQYF.

This rearrangement joins TRBV27 to TRBJ1-2; possibly TRBD1 for D (5 bases). This CDR3 has 13 amino acids. V shed 3 bases and J shed 2 bases, with 7 bases lying between them. Germline lookup yields CDR1 MNHEY and CDR2 SMNVEV (reference sequence). This CDR3 is CASSFYRNYGYTF. CDR3 coding DNA: TGTGCCAGCAGTTTTTACAGGAACTATGGCTACACCTTC.

The rearrangement joins TRBV19 to TRBJ1-5; D not resolved. This CDR3 is built from 15 residues. CDR1 is LNHDA, CDR2 SQIVND, per germline (reference sequence). The V end was cut by 2 bases, the J end by 0 bases, with 8 bases between. CDR3 protein: CASSIRVYSNQPQHF. The DNA of the CDR3 is TGTGCCAGTAGTATAAGAGTGTATAGCAATCAGCCCCAGCATTTT. Based on the CDR3 plus reference TRBV19 and TRBJ1-5, the full variable domain is DGGITQSPKYLFRKEGQNVTLSCEQNLNHDAMYWYRQDPGQGLRLIYYSQIVNDFQKGDIAEGYSVSREKKESFPLTVTSAQKNPTAFYLCASSIRVYSNQPQHFGDGTRLSIL.

This chain links TRBV6-5 with TRBJ2-1; TRBD2 matches 12 bases. CDR1 is MNHEY and CDR2 is SVGAGI in the germline V gene. This CDR3 comprises 13 residues. The J segment lost 10 bases and the V segment lost 6 bases, leaving 4 bases of the junction unmatched. This CDR3 is CASSDGLAGEQFF. As DNA, the CDR3 is TGTGCCAGCAGCGACGGACTAGCGGGAGAGCAGTTCTTC.

CDR3 in amino acids: CASSFGSGGFQETQYF. The DNA of the CDR3 is TGCGCCAGCAGCTTCGGGAGCGGGGGTTTCCAAGAGACCCAGTACTTC. The chain recombines TRBV5-1 with TRBJ2-5; 8 nucleotides match TRBD2. V was pared by 2 bases and J by 1 base, with 7 bases of the junction left unmatched. The germline CDR1 and CDR2 sequences are SGHRS and YFSETQ. The CDR3 covers 16 residues.

The rearrangement links TRBV27 to TRBJ1-6, with 7 nucleotides matching TRBD1. The V and J ends lost 8 bases and 7 bases, in that order; junction bases with no gene match: 11. CDR3 size: 15 residues. Germline lookup yields CDR1 MNHEY and CDR2 SMNVEV (reference sequence). The CDR3 bases are TGTGCCAGCGGGCCCGGGACAGTCGGAAATTCACCCCTCCACTTT. Translated, it gives CASGPGTVGNSPLHF.

This chain uses TRBV9 with TRBJ1-2; D call uncertain. The CDR3 loop spans 13 amino acids. Germline V lookup: CDR1 SGDLS, CDR2 YYNGEE. V was trimmed by 3 bases and J by 4 bases, leaving 10 bases between them. The chain's CDR3 is CASSELPAYGYTF. CDR3 nucleotide sequence: TGTGCCAGCAGCGAACTCCCCGCCTATGGCTACACCTTC.

This chain joins TRBV7-9 and TRBJ1-2, with D hard to call. There are 14 residues in the CDR3. The germline CDR1 and CDR2 sequences are SEHNR and FQNEAQ (reference sequence). Trimming cost V 5 bases and J 8 bases, with 18 bases left between them. CDR3 sequence reads: CASSPRRGDGGYTF. The CDR3 region has the DNA TGTGCCAGCAGCCCCCGACGAGGAGACGGGGGCTACACCTTC.

The gene calls are TRBV6-6 and TRBJ2-1; D is unclear. Trimming removed 2 bases from V and 2 bases from J, with 7 bases in between. CDR1 is MNHNY and CDR2 is SVGAGI in the germline V gene (reference sequence). CDR3 length equals 14 residues. CDR3 in amino acids: CASSYGGTYNEQFF. The CDR3 DNA follows: TGTGCCAGCAGTTACGGCGGAACCTACAATGAGCAGTTCTTC.

The gene calls are TRBV18 and TRBJ1-1; D is undetermined. V gave up 0 bases and J gave up 5 bases, with 13 bases separating them. Germline assignment: CDR1 KGHSH and CDR2 LQKENI. The CDR3 contains 15 residues. The CDR3 here is CASSPPGRARTEAFF. CDR3 nucleotides: TGTGCCAGCTCACCACCAGGGAGGGCCCGGACTGAAGCTTTCTTT.

CDR3 DNA sequence: TGCGCCAGCGGCCCCTCCGGGGGCTATGGCTACACCTTC. It is translated as CASGPSGGYGYTF. The chain links TRBV10-2 to TRBJ1-2, with D possibly being TRBD1 (5 bases). V shed 8 bases and J shed 4 bases, with 14 bases lying between them. The CDR3 consists of 13 residues. Germline-derived CDR1 and CDR2 are WSHSY and SAAADI.

The V gene is TRBV2, the J gene TRBJ2-4; perhaps TRBD1 as D (6 bases). Germline V CDR1 and CDR2: SNHLY, FYNNEI. CDR3 length: 11 amino acids. The V end was cut by 8 bases, the J end by 9 bases, with 11 bases between. Here the CDR3 DNA reads TGTGCCAGCCGGGACAATTCCATTCAGTACTTC. This translates into CASRDNSIQYF.

The chain couples TRBV9 to TRBJ2-1; 9 bases map to TRBD2. Germline CDR1 is SGDLS and CDR2 is YYNGEE. The CDR3 extends over 15 amino acids. V dropped 7 bases and J dropped 1; count of bases not matched to a gene: 6. The CDR3 DNA follows: TGTGCCAGCCGTTATCTAGCGGGATCCTACAATGAGCAGTTCTTC. Its protein is CASRYLAGSYNEQFF.

The V and J genes are TRBV6-5 and TRBJ2-4; TRBD1 agrees at 7 bases. The CDR3 loop spans 15 amino acids. With 5 bases clipped from V and 2 bases from J, the junction kept 6 bases outside the gene matches. CDR1 is MNHEY and CDR2 is SVGAGI in the germline V gene. The CDR3 nucleotides read TGTGCCAGCAGTCCGGACAGGTCGACCAAAAACATTCAGTACTTC. It is translated as CASSPDRSTKNIQYF.

CDR3 DNA sequence: TGTGCCAGCAGCAAGGGACAGGGGTATCAGCCCCAGCATTTT. Its protein product is CASSKGQGYQPQHF. The chain has TRBV7-9 and TRBJ1-5; TRBD1 matches at 10 bases. The CDR3 sequence is 14 residues long. V gave up 5 bases and J gave up 5 bases; unmatched junction bases: 3. CDR1 SEHNR and CDR2 FQNEAQ come from the germline V gene (reference sequence).